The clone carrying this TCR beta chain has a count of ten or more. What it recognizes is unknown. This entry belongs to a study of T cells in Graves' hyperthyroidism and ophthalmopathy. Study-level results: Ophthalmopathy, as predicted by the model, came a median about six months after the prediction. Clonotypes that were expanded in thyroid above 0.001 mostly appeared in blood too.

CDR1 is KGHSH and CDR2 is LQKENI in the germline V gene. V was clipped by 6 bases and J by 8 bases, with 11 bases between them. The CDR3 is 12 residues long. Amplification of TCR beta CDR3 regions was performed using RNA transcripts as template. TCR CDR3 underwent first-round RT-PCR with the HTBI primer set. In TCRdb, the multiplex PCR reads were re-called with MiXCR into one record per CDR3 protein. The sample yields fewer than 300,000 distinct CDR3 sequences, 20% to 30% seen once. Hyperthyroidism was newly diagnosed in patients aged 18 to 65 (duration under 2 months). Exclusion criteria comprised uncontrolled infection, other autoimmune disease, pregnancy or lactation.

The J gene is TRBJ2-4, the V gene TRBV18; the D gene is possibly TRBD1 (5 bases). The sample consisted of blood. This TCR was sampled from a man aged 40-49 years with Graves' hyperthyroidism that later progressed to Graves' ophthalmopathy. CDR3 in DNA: TGTGCCAGCTCCGAGCAGGGTGACATTCAGTACTTC. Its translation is CASSEQGDIQYF. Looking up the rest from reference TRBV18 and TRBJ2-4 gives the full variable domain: NAGVMQNPRHLVRRRGQEARLRCSPMKGHSHVYWYRQLPEEGLKFMVYLQKENIIDESGMPKERFSAEFPKEGPSILRIQQVVRGDSAAYFCASSEQGDIQYFGAGTRLSVL.